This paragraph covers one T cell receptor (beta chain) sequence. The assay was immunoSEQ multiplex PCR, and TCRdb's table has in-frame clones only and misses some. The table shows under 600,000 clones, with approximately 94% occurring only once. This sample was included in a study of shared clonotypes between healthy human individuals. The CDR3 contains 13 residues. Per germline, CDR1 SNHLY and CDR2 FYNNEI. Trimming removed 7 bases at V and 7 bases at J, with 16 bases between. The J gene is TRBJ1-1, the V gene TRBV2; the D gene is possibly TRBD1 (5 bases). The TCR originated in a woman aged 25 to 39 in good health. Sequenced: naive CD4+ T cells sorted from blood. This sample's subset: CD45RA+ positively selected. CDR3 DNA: TGTGCCAGCACCGTCCCAGGGATGAGTGAAGCTTTCTTT. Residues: CASTVPGMSEAFF.